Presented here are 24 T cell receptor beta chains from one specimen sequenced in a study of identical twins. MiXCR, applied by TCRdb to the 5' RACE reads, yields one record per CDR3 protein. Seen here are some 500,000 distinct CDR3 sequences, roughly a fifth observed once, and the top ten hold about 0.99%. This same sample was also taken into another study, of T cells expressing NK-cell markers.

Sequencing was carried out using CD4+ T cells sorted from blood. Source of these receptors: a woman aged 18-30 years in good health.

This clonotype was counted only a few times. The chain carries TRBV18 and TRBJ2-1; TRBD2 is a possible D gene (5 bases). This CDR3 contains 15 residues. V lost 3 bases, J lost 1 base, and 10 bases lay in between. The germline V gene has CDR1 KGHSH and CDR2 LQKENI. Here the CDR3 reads CASSPTAASYNEQFF. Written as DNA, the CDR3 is TGTGCCAGCTCACCCACAGCGGCTTCCTACAATGAGCAGTTCTTC. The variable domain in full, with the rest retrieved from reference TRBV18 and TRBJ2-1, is NAGVMQNPRHLVRRRGQEARLRCSPMKGHSHVYWYRQLPEEGLKFMVYLQKENIIDESGMPKERFSAEFPKEGPSILRIQQVVRGDSAAYFCASSPTAASYNEQFFGPGTRLTVL.

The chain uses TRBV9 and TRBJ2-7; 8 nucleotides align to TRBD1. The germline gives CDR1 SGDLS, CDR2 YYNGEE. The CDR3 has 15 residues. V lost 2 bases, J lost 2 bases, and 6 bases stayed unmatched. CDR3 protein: CASSVEGTGAYEQYF. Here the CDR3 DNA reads TGTGCCAGCAGCGTTGAGGGGACAGGAGCCTACGAGCAGTACTTC.

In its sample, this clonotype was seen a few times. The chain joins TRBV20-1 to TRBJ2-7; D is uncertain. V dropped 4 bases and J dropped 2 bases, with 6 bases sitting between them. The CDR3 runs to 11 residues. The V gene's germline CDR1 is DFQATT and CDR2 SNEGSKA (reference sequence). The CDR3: CSAKKTYEQYF. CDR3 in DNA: TGCAGTGCTAAGAAGACCTACGAGCAGTACTTC.

The CDR3 spells CSVDRGGSTEAFF. The CDR3 coding sequence is TGCAGCGTTGACAGGGGCGGAAGCACTGAAGCTTTCTTT. The rearrangement joins TRBV29-1 to TRBJ1-1; D is possibly TRBD1 (6 bases). Germline V CDR1 and CDR2: SQVTM, ANQGSEA. There are 13 residues in the CDR3. V lost 3 bases and J 4 bases, leaving 12 bases between the germline ends.

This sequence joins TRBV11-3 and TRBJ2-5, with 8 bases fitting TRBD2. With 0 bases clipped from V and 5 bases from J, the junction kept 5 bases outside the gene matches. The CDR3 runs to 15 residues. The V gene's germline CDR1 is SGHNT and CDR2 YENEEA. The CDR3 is CASSLDLSGGETQYF. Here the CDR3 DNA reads TGTGCCAGCAGCTTAGATCTGAGCGGGGGTGAGACCCAGTACTTC.

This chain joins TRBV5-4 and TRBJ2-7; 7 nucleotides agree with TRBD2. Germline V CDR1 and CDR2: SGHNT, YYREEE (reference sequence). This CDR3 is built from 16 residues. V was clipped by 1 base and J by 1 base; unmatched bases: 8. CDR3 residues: CASSLNSGGFSYEQYF. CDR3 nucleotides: TGTGCCAGCAGCTTGAATTCCGGGGGGTTTTCCTACGAGCAGTACTTC.

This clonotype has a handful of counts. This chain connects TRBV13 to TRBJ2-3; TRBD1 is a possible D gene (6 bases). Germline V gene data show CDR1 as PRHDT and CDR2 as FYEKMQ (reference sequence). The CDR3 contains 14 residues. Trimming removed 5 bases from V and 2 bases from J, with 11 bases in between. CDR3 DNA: TGTGCCAGCAGCCGTGGACAGAACACAGATACGCAGTATTTT. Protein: CASSRGQNTDTQYF.

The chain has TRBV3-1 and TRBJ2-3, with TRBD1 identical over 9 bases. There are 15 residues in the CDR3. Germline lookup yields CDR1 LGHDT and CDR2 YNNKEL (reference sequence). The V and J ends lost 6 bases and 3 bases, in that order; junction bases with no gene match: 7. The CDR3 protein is CASSPWTGATDTQYF. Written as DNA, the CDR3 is TGTGCCAGCAGTCCTTGGACAGGGGCAACAGATACGCAGTATTTT.

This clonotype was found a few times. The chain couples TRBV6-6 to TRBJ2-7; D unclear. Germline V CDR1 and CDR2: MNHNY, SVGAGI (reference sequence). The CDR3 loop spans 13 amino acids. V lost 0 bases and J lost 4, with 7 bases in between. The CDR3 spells CASSYSAGYEQYF. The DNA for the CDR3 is TGTGCCAGCAGTTACTCGGCCGGGTACGAGCAGTACTTC.

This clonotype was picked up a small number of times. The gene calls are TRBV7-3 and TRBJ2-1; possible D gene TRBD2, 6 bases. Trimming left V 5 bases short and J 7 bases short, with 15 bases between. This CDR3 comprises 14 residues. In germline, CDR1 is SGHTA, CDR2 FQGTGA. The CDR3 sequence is CASSPGRGANEQFF. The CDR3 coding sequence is TGTGCCAGCAGCCCCGGTCGCGGGGCTAATGAGCAGTTCTTC. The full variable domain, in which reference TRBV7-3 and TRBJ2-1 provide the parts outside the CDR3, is GAGVSQTPSNKVTEKGKYVELRCDPISGHTALYWYRQSLGQGPEFLIYFQGTGAADDSGLPNDRFFAVRPEGSVSTLKIQRTERGDSAVYLCASSPGRGANEQFFGPGTRLTVL.

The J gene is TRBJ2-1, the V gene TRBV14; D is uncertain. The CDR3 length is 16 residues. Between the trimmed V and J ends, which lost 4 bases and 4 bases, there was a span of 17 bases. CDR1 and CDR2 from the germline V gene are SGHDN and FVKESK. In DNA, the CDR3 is TGTGCCAGCAGCCGTGTGGGCAGTTCCCGTTACAATGAGCAGTTCTTC. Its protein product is CASSRVGSSRYNEQFF.

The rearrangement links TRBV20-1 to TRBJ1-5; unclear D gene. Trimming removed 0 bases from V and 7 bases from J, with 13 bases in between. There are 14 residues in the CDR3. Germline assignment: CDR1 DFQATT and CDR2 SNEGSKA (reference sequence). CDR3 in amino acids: CSARDSTTSQPQHF. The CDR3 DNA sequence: TGCAGTGCTAGAGACAGCACCACAAGCCAGCCCCAGCATTTT.

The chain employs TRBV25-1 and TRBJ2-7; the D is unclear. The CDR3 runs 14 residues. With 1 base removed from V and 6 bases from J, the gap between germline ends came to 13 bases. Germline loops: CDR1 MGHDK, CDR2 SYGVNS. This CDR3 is CASSEWWGPGEQYF. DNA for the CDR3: TGTGCCAGCAGTGAATGGTGGGGTCCTGGCGAGCAGTACTTC.

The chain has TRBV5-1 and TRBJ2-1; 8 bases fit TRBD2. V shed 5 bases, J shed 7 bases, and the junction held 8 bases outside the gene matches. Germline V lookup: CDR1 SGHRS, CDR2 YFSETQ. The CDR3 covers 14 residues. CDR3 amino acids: CASSRGGGKNEQFF. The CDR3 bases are TGCGCCAGCAGTCGGGGGGGAGGGAAAAATGAGCAGTTCTTC.

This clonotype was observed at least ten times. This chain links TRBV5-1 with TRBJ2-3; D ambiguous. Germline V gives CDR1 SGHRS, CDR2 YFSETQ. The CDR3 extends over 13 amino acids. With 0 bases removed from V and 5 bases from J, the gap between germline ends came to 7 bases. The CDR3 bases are TGCGCCAGCAGCTTGGAGCGAGGAGATACGCAGTATTTT. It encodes CASSLERGDTQYF.

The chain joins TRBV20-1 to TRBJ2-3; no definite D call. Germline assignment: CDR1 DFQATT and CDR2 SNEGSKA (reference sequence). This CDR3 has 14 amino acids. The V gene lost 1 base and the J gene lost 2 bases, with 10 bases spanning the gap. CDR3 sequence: CSARAPQTTDTQYF. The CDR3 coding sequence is TGCAGTGCTAGAGCCCCGCAGACCACAGATACGCAGTATTTT.

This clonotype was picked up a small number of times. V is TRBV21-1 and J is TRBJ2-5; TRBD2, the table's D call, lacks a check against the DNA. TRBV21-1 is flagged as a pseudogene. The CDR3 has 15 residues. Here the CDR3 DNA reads TGTGCCAGCAGCAAATTTACTAGCGGGAACGAGACCCAGTACTTC. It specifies CASSKFTSGNETQYF.

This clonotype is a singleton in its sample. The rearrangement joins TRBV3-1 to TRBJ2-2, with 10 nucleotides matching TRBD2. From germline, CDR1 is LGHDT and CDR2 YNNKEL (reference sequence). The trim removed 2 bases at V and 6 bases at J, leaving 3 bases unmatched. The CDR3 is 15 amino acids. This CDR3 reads CASSQTLAGAGELFF. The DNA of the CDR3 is TGTGCCAGCAGCCAAACCCTAGCGGGAGCCGGGGAGCTGTTTTTT.

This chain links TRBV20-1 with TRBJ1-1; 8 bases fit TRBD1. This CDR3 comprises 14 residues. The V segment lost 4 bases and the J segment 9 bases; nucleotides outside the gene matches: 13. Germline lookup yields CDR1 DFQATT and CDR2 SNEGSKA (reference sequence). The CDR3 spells CSANEDRVGIQAFF. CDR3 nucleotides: TGCAGTGCTAACGAGGACAGGGTCGGAATTCAAGCTTTCTTT.

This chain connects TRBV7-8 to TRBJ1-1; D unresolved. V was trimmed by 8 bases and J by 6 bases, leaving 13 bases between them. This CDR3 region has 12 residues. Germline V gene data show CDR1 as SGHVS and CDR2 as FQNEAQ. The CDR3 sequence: CASGESRAEAFF. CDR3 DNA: TGTGCCAGCGGGGAGAGTCGGGCTGAAGCTTTCTTT. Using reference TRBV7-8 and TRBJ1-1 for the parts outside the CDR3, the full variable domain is GAGVSQSPRYKVAKRGQDVALRCDPISGHVSLFWYQQALGQGPEFLTYFQNEAQLDKSGLPSDRFFAERPEGSVSTLKIQRTQQEDSAVYLCASGESRAEAFFGQGTRLTVV.

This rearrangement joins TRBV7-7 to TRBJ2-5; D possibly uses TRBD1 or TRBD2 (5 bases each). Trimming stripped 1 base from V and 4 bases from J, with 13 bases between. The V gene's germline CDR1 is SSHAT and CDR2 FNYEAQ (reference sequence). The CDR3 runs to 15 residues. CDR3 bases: TGTGCCAGCAGCTTAGGGGGGACCCCGAGAGAGACCCAGTACTTC. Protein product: CASSLGGTPRETQYF.

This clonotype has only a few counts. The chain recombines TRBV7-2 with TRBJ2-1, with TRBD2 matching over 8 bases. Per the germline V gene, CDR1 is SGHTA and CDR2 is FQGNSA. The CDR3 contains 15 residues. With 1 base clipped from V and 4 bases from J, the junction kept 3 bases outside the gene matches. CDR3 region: CASSLDRGGYNEQFF. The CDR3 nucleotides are TGTGCCAGCAGCTTAGATCGGGGGGGATACAATGAGCAGTTCTTC. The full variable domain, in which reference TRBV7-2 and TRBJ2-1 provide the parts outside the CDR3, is GAGVSQSPSNKVTEKGKDVELRCDPISGHTALYWYRQSLGQGLEFLIYFQGNSAPDKSGLPSDRFSAERTGGSVSTLTIQRTQQEDSAVYLCASSLDRGGYNEQFFGPGTRLTVL.

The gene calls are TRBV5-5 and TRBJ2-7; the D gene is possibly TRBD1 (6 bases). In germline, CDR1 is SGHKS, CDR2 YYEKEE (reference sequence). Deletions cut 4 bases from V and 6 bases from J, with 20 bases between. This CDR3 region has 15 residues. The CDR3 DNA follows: TGTGCCAGCAGCACGACTGGGGGCCTTATTCGCGAGCAGTACTTC. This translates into CASSTTGGLIREQYF.

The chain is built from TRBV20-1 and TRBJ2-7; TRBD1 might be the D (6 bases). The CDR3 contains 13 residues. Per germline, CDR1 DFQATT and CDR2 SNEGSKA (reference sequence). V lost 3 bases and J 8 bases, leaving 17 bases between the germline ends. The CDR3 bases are TGCAGTGCTAGGAGACAGGCCGTTACGAAGCAGTACTTC. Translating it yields CSARRQAVTKQYF.